This TCR beta chain derives from a study of human T cells and chemical hapten exposure. In the study overall: The patient population, which was mostly female, had alopecia areata, totalis or universalis.

This clonotype was seen only a few times. As yet, its antigen is unknown. The CDR3 extends over 14 amino acids. The trim removed 0 bases at V and 3 bases at J, leaving 2 bases unmatched. Germline CDR1 SGHNT, CDR2 YYREEE (reference sequence). MiXCR, run by TCRdb on the RACE reads, gives a single entry per CDR3 protein. Seen here are around 50,000 distinct CDR3 sequences, 9% to 9.5% observed once, and the top ten hold less than 5%. The study, taken as a whole, reports: The study found expanded TCRs formed significantly more large CDR3 similarity clusters than controls. TCRs at a frequency above 1 in 1000 stayed unchanged with DPC sensitization.

Time point of the sample: patch test 1, 2 weeks after DPC sensitization. The sample's treatment: therapeutic diphenylcyclopropenone sensitization with weekly scalp DPC. Non-pregnant alopecia patients aged 18 to 70, suitable for DPC therapy. This sequence was found in a woman aged 50 to 65 with alopecia areata. Some clones in this sample may be carry-over from other donors' samples. This chain joins TRBV5-4 and TRBJ1-1; 7 bases fit TRBD1. The sample consisted of whole blood, taken in connection with sensitization to the hapten diphenylcyclopropenone (DPC). This CDR3 is CASSLAGGDTEAFF. CDR3 bases: TGTGCCAGCAGCTTGGCAGGGGGAGACACTGAAGCTTTCTTT.